This note documents a single T cell receptor (beta chain) sequence. Its matching antigen is unknown. The data were obtained in a study of cytomegalovirus exposure and HLA in healthy donors. Turning to the study itself: HLA-typed donors were the source of 82 million or so unique TCRs, which an early data release held.

Amplification used 60 Vbeta primers and 13 Jbeta primers. Libraries were prepared by immunoSEQ multiplex PCR; TCRdb keeps only in-frame clonotypes and omits some of them. The sample records 130,000 to 150,000 clones, about 75% being singletons. The CDR3 totals 15 residues. The V and J ends lost 6 bases and 2 bases, in that order; junction bases with no gene match: 8. CDR1 SGHTA and CDR2 FQGTGA come from the germline V gene. Study-wide points: Among the CMV-associated chains, three were confirmed in vitro as specific for CMV antigens.

The chain is built from TRBV7-3 and TRBJ2-7; 9 bases are shared with TRBD1. Source material: PBMCs. The receptor was derived from a man younger than 30 in good health and CMV-seronegative. CDR3 nucleotide sequence: TGTGCCAGCAGTCGAAAACAGGGGGCCCCCTACGAGCAGTACTTC. This encodes CASSRKQGAPYEQYF.